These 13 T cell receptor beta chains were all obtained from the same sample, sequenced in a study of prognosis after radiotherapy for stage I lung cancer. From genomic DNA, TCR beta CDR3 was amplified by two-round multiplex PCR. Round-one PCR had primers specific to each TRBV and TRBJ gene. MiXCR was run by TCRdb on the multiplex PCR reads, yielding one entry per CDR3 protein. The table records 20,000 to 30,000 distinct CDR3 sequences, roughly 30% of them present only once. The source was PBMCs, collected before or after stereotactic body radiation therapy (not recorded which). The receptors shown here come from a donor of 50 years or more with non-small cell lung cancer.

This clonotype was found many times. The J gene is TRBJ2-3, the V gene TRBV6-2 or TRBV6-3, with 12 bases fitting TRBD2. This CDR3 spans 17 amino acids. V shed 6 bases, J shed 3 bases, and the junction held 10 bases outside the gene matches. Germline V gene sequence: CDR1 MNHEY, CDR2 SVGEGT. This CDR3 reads CASSMFGLAGRTDTQYF. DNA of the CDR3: TGTGCCAGCAGCATGTTTGGACTAGCGGGACGAACAGATACGCAGTATTTT.

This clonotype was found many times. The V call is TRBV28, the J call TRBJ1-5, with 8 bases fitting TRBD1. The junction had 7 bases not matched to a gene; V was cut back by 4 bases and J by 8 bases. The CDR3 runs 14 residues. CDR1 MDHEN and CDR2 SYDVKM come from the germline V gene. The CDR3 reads CASSSDREGKPQHF. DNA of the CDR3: TGTGCCAGCAGTTCGGACAGGGAGGGCAAGCCCCAGCATTTT.

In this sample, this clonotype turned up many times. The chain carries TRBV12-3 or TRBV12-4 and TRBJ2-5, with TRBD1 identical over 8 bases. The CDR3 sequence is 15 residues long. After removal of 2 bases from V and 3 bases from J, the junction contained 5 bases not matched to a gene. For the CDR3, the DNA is TGTGCCAGCAGTTTAAAGTGGACAGGGAAAGAGACCCAGTACTTC. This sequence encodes CASSLKWTGKETQYF.

The CDR3 DNA follows: TGCGCCAGCAGCCAAGATATGCAGTCTAGCACAGATACGCAGTATTTT. Amino acid sequence: CASSQDMQSSTDTQYF. The chain uses TRBV4-1 and TRBJ2-3; D gene unclear. The germline CDR1 and CDR2 sequences are MGHRA and YSYEKL. V gave up 0 bases and J gave up 0 bases, with 10 bases separating them. This CDR3 has 16 residues.

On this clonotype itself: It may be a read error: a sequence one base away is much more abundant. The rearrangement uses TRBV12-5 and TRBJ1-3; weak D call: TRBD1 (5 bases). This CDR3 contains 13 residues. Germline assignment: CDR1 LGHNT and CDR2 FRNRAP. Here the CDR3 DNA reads TGTGCTAGTGGTCCCGGGGCTGGAAGCACCATATATTTT. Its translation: CASGPGAGSTIYF.

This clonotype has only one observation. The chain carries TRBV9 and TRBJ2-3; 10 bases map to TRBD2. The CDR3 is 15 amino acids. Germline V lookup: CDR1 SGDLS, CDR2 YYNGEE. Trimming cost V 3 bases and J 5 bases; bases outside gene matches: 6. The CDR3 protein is CASSAAGGQGDTQYF. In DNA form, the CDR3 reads TGTGCCAGCAGCGCAGCGGGGGGGCAGGGAGATACGCAGTATTTT. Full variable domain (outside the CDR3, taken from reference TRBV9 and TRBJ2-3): DSGVTQTPKHLITATGQRVTLRCSPRSGDLSVYWYQQSLDQGLQFLIQYYNGEERAKGNILERFSAQQFPDLHSELNLSSLELGDSALYFCASSAAGGQGDTQYFGPGTRLTVL.

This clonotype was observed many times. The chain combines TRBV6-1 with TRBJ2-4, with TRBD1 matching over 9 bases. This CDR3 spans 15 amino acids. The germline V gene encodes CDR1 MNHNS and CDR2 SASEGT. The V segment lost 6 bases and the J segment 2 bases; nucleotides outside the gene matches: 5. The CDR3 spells CASSRGQGTKNIQYF. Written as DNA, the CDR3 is TGTGCCAGCAGCAGAGGACAGGGGACCAAAAACATTCAGTACTTC.

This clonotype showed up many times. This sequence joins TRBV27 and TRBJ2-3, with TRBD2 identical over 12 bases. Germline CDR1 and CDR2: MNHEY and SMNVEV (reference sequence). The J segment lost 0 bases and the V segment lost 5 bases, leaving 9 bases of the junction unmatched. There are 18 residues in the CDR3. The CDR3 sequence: CASSRRTSGGRSTDTQYF. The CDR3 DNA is TGTGCCAGCAGTCGTCGTACTAGCGGGGGGAGGAGCACAGATACGCAGTATTTT.

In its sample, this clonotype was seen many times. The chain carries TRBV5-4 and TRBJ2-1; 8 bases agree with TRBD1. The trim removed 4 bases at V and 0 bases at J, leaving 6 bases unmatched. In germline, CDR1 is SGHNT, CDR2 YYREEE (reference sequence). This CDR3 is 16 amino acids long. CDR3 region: CASSPGGAGSYNEQFF. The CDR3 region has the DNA TGTGCCAGCAGCCCAGGGGGCGCGGGCTCCTACAATGAGCAGTTCTTC. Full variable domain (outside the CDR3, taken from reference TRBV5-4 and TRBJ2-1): ETGVTQSPTHLIKTRGQQVTLRCSSQSGHNTVSWYQQALGQGPQFIFQYYREEENGRGNFPPRFSGLQFPNYSSELNVNALELDDSALYLCASSPGGAGSYNEQFFGPGTRLTVL.

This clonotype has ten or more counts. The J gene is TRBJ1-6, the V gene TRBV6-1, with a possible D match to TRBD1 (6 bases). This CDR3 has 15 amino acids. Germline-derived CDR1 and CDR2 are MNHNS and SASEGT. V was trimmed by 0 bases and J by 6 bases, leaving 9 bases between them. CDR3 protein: CASSEATGFNSPLHF. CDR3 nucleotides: TGTGCCAGCAGTGAAGCTACAGGGTTTAATTCACCCCTCCACTTT.

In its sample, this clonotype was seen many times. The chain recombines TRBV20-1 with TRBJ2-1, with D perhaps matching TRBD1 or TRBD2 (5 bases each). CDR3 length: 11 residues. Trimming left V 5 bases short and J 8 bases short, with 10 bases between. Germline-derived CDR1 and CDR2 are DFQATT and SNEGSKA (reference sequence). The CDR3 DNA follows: TGCAGTGCTGCCGGGGCCTATGAGCAGTTCTTC. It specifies CSAAGAYEQFF.

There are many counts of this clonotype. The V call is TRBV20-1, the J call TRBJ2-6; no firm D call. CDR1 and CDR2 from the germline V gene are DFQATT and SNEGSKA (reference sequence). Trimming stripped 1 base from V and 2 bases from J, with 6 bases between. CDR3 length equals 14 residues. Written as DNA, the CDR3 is TGCAGTGCTAGAGCGTGGGCTGGGGCCAACGTCCTGACTTTC. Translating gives CSARAWAGANVLTF.

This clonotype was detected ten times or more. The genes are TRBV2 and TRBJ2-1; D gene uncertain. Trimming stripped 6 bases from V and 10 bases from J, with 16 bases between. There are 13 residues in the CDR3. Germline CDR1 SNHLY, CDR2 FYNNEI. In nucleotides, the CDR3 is TGTGCCAGCAGAATAGCTAGGACCCACGAGCAGTTCTTC. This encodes CASRIARTHEQFF.